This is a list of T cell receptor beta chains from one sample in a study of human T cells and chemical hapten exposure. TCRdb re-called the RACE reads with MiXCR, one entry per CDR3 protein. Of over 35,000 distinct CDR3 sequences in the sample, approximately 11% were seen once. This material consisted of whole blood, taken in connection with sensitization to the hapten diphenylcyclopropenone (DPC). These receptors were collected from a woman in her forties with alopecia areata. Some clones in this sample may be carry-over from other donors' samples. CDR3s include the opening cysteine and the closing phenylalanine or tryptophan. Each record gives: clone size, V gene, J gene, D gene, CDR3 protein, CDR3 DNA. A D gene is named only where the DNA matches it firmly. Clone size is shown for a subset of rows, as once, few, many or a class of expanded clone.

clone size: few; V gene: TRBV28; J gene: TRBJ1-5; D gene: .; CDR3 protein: CASTNGAWSNQPQHF; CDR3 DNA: TGTGCCAGCACCAACGGGGCTTGGAGCAATCAGCCCCAGCATTTT
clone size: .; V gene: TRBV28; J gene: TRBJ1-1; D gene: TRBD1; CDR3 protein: CASRPGTGGGYEAFF; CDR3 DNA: TGTGCCAGCAGACCCGGGACAGGGGGGGGCTATGAAGCTTTCTTT
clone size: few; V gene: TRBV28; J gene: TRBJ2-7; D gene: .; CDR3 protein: CASTAGPSYEQYF; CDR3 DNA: TGTGCCAGCACTGCGGGGCCCTCTTACGAGCAGTACTTC
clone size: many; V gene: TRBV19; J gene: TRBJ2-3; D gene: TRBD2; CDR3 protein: CASSIDGLASTDTQYF; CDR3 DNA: TGTGCCAGTAGCATAGACGGACTAGCGAGCACAGATACGCAGTATTTT
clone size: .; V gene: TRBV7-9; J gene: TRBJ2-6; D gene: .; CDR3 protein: CASSPRTPGANVLTF; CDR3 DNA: TGTGCCAGCAGCCCTAGGACCCCCGGGGCCAACGTCCTGACTTTC
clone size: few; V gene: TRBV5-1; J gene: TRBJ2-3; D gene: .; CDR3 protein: CASSQADGYTDTQYF; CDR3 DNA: TGCGCCAGCAGCCAGGCGGACGGCTACACAGATACGCAGTATTTT
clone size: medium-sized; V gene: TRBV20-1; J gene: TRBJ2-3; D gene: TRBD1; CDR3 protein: CSARDLAGQGAGNTQYF; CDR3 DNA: TGCAGTGCTAGAGACCTCGCGGGACAGGGGGCGGGGAATACGCAGTATTTT
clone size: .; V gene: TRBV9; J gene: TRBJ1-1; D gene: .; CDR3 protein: CASSLGEGAEAFF; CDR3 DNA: TGTGCCAGCAGCCTTGGTGAGGGAGCTGAAGCTTTCTTT
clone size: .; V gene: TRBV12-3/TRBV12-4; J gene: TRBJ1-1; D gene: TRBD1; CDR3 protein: CASSHRDRGEAFF; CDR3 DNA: TGTGCCAGCAGCCACCGGGACAGGGGTGAAGCTTTCTTT
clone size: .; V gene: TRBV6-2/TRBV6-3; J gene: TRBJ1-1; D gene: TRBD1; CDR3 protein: CASIPRQGVSEAFF; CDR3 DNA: TGTGCCAGCATCCCCCGACAGGGGGTCTCCGAAGCTTTCTTT
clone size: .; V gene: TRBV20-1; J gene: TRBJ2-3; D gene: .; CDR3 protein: CSVPRGDTQYF; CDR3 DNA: TGCAGTGTCCCAAGGGGAGATACGCAGTATTTT
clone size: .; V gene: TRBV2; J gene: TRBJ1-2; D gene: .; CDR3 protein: CASSPTANYGYTF; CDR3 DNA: TGTGCCAGCAGTCCGACAGCTAACTATGGCTACACCTTC
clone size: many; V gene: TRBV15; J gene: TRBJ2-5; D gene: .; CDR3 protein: CATSRDLEETQYF; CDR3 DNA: TGTGCCACCAGCAGAGATCTGGAGGAGACCCAGTACTTC
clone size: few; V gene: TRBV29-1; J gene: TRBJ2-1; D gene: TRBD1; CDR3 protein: CSVVKDRGFSYNEQFF; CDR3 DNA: TGCAGCGTTGTAAAGGACAGGGGGTTCTCCTACAATGAGCAGTTCTTC
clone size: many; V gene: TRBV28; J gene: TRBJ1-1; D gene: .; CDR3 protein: CASSFQNLNTEAFF; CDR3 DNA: TGTGCCAGCAGTTTCCAGAACTTAAACACTGAAGCTTTCTTT
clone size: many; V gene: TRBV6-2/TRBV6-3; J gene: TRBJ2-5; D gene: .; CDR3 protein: CASSYPQTQETQYF; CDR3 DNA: TGTGCCAGCAGTTACCCGCAGACCCAAGAGACCCAGTACTTC
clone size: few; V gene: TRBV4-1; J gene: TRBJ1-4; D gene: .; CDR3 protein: CASRIVGSNEKLFF; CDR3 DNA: TGCGCCAGCAGAATTGTAGGGAGTAATGAAAAACTGTTTTTT
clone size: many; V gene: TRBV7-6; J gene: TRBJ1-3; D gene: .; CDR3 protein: CASSLGRDGGNTIYF; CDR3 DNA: TGTGCCAGCAGCTTAGGCCGGGACGGAGGAAACACCATATATTTT
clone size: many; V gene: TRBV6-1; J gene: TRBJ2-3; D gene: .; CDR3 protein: CASSEAWRQGPDTQYF; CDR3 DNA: TGTGCCAGCAGTGAAGCGTGGAGGCAGGGGCCAGATACGCAGTATTTT
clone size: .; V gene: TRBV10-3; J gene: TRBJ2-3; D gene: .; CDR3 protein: CAIGETDTQYF; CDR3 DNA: TGTGCCATCGGGGAAACAGATACGCAGTATTTT
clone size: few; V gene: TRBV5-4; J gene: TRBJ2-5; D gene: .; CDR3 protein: CASSSGGGPETQYF; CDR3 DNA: TGTGCCAGCAGCTCTGGGGGCGGTCCGGAGACCCAGTACTTC
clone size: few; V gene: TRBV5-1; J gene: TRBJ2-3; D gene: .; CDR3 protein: CASSLASSAVTDTQYF; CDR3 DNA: TGCGCCAGCAGCTTGGCTAGTAGCGCAGTAACAGATACGCAGTATTTT
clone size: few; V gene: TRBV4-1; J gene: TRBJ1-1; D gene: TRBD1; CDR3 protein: CASSPGQGPNTEAFF; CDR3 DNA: TGCGCCAGCAGCCCGGGACAGGGTCCGAACACTGAAGCTTTCTTT
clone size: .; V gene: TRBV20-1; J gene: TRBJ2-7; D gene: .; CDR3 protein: CSASRAGVDYEQYF; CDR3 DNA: TGCAGTGCTAGCCGCGCCGGGGTAGACTACGAGCAGTACTTC
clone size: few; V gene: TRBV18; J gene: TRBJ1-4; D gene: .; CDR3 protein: CASSPGTQEGEKLFF; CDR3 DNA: TGTGCCAGCTCACCAGGGACCCAGGAGGGTGAAAAACTGTTTTTT
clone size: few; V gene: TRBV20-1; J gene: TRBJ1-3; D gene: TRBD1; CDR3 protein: CSAPRQGGNTIYF; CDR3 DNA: TGCAGTGCTCCGAGACAGGGCGGAAACACCATATATTTT
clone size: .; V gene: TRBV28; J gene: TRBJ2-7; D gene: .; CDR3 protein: CASSSLYYEQYF; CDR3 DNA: TGTGCCAGCAGTTCGCTTTACTACGAGCAGTACTTC